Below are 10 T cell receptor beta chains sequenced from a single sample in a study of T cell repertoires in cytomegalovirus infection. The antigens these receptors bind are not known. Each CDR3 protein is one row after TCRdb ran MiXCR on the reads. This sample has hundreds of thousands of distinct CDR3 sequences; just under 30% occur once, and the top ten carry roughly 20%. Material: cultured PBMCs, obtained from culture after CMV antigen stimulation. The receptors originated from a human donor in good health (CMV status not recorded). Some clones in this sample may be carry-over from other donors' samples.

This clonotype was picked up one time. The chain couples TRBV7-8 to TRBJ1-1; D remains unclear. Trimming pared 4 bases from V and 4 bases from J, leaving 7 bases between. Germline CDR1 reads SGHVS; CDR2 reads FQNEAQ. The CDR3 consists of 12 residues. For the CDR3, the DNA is TGTGCCAGCAGCTCCTTCAGCACTGAAGCTTTCTTT. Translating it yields CASSSFSTEAFF.

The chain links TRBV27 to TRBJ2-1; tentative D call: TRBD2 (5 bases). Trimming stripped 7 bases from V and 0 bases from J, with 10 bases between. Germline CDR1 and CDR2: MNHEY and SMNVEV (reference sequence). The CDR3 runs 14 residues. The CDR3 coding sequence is TGTGCCAGCAAGACTGGGAGCTCCTACAATGAGCAGTTCTTC. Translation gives CASKTGSSYNEQFF.

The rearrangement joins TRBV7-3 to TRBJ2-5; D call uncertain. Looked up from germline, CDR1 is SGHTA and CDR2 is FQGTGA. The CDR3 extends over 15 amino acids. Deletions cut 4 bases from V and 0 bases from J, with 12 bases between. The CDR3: CASSWQASDQETQYF. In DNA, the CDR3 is TGTGCCAGCAGCTGGCAGGCGTCCGACCAAGAGACCCAGTACTTC.

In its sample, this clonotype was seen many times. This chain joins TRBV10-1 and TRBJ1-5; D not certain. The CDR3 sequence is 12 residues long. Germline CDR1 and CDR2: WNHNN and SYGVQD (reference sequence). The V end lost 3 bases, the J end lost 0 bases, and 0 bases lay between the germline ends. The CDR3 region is CASSDSNQPQHF. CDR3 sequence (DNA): TGCGCCAGCAGTGATAGCAATCAGCCCCAGCATTTT.

The CDR3 region has the DNA TGTGCCAGCAGCTTCGCTGACCCCCCTGGGACCCAGTACTTC. This sequence encodes CASSFADPPGTQYF. The gene calls are TRBV7-8 and TRBJ2-5; no firm D call. The CDR3 is made up of 14 amino acids. V was clipped by 3 bases and J by 7 bases, with 15 bases between them. Germline assignment: CDR1 SGHVS and CDR2 FQNEAQ.

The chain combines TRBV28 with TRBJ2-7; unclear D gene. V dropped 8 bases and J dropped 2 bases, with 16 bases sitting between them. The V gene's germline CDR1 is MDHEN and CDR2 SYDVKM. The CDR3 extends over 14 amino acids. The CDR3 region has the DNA TGTGCCAGCTCCCCTGGAGAGACGACCTACGAGCAGTACTTC. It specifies CASSPGETTYEQYF.

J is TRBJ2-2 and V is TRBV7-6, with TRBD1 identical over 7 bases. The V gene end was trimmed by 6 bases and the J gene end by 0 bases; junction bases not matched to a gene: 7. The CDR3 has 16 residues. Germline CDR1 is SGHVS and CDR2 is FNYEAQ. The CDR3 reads CASSQPGQTNTGELFF. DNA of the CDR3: TGTGCCAGCAGTCAACCGGGACAGACGAACACCGGGGAGCTGTTTTTT.

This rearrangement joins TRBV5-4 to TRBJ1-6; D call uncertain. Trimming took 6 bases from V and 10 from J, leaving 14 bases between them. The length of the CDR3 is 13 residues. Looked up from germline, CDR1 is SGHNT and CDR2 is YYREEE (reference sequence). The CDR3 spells CASTEMGYSPLHF. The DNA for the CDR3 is TGTGCCAGCACCGAGATGGGGTACTCACCCCTCCACTTT.

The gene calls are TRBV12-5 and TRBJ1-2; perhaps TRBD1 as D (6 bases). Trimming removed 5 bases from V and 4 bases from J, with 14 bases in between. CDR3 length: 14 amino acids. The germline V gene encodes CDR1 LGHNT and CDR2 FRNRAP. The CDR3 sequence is CASGRDITFYGYTF. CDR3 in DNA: TGTGCTAGTGGTAGGGACATCACATTCTATGGCTACACCTTC.

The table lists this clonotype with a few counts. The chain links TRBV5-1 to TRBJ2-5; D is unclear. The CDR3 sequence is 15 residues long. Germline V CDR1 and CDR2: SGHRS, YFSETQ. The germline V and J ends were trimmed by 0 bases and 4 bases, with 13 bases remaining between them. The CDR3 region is CASSLEGPPGETQYF. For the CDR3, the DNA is TGCGCCAGCAGCTTGGAGGGTCCCCCGGGAGAGACCCAGTACTTC.